This T cell receptor beta chain was identified during a study of OX40 agonist ivuxolimab in advanced cancers. Whole-study context: Intravenous ivuxolimab was administered to patients every 2 weeks at 0.01 to 10 mg/kg. The dose-escalation cohort was approximately 85% male, with a mean age of about 60 years, ranging about 23 to 90.

The method was immunoSEQ multiplex PCR; TCRdb's version includes in-frame clones alone and lacks a portion of them. This sample has about 96,000 clones, with roughly 87% found just once. Germline CDR1 reads SGHVS; CDR2 reads FNYEAQ. This CDR3 comprises 15 residues. With V trimmed by 5 bases and J by 3 bases, 6 bases remained unmatched. The sequencing here drew on CD4+ or CD8+ T cells sorted from blood, taken in a trial of the OX40 agonist ivuxolimab. The rearrangement joins TRBV7-6 to TRBJ1-1, with TRBD1 matching 10 bases. This TCR was recovered from an adult with an advanced solid tumor such as melanoma, head and neck, liver or kidney cancer. The CDR3, as DNA: TGTGCCAGCAGCCCCTGGACAGGGGGTTACACTGAAGCTTTCTTT. This sequence encodes CASSPWTGGYTEAFF.